These T cell receptor beta chains were read from a single sample in a study of cytomegalovirus exposure and HLA in healthy donors. The repertoire was sequenced with immunoSEQ multiplex PCR; TCRdb's copy has only in-frame clones and lacks some. Among more than 70,000 clones listed, 77% were seen once. Sequenced: PBMCs. These receptor sequences come from a man aged 50 or older in good health and CMV-seropositive. Both conserved end residues are part of each CDR3. Size values are once, few and many counts, or a class for expanded clones, and some rows have none.

j_gene: TRBJ1-2; abundance: few; v_gene: TRBV7-9; CDR3aa: CSSSLAAVETYGYTF
j_gene: TRBJ2-7; abundance: NA; v_gene: TRBV19; CDR3aa: CASRKTESLSPYEQYF
j_gene: TRBJ2-6; abundance: NA; v_gene: TRBV18; CDR3aa: CASSTGRVGANGLTF
j_gene: TRBJ2-3; abundance: NA; v_gene: TRBV5-1; CDR3aa: CASSIQAGTADTQYF
j_gene: TRBJ2-7; abundance: once; v_gene: TRBV27; CDR3aa: CASRRGTGGIYEQYF
j_gene: TRBJ1-2; abundance: NA; v_gene: TRBV25-1; CDR3aa: CASSEGQGGGVDGYTF
j_gene: TRBJ1-4; abundance: NA; v_gene: TRBV30; CDR3aa: CASEYRSHEKLFF
j_gene: TRBJ2-3; abundance: NA; v_gene: TRBV18; CDR3aa: CASSPAGTGTDTQYF
j_gene: TRBJ2-7; abundance: few; v_gene: TRBV7-2; CDR3aa: CASSLVRGDEQYF
j_gene: TRBJ1-1; abundance: NA; v_gene: TRBV7-9; CDR3aa: CASSLTGDTEAFF
j_gene: TRBJ2-7; abundance: NA; v_gene: TRBV7-7; CDR3aa: CASSPGAGAEQYF
j_gene: TRBJ1-3; abundance: NA; v_gene: TRBV13; CDR3aa: CASSFLGQGENTIYF
j_gene: TRBJ2-4; abundance: once; v_gene: TRBV19; CDR3aa: CASSRRREVKNSQYF
j_gene: TRBJ2-2; abundance: NA; v_gene: TRBV10-3; CDR3aa: CAISGTSRGNTGELFF
j_gene: TRBJ1-1; abundance: NA; v_gene: TRBV18; CDR3aa: CASSPRAGDPVSPFF
j_gene: TRBJ1-5; abundance: NA; v_gene: TRBV5-1; CDR3aa: CASSSGTHDGQPQHF
j_gene: TRBJ2-1; abundance: NA; v_gene: TRBV7-9; CDR3aa: CASSTSLFGSDNEQFF
j_gene: TRBJ2-3; abundance: few; v_gene: TRBV5-6; CDR3aa: CASRGLAGNTDTQYF
j_gene: TRBJ1-1; abundance: NA; v_gene: TRBV5-4; CDR3aa: CASSLGANTEAFF
j_gene: TRBJ1-5; abundance: NA; v_gene: TRBV7-2; CDR3aa: CASSLPGQLNQPQHF
j_gene: TRBJ1-1; abundance: NA; v_gene: TRBV29-1; CDR3aa: CSVDIGVTEAFF
j_gene: TRBJ2-2; abundance: NA; v_gene: TRBV5-1; CDR3aa: CASSLVPPSASGRGSGSPGELFF
j_gene: TRBJ2-7; abundance: NA; v_gene: TRBV5-5; CDR3aa: CASSSPRFQNYEQYF
j_gene: TRBJ2-2; abundance: NA; v_gene: TRBV14; CDR3aa: CASSQFGGSTGELFF
j_gene: TRBJ1-2; abundance: NA; v_gene: TRBV7-9; CDR3aa: CASSKTGGYTF
j_gene: TRBJ2-7; abundance: NA; v_gene: TRBV5-4; CDR3aa: CASSLETGALDSF
j_gene: TRBJ1-1; abundance: NA; v_gene: TRBV7-3; CDR3aa: CASSLALYAEAFF
j_gene: TRBJ2-5; abundance: NA; v_gene: TRBV29-1; CDR3aa: CSVSREYRETQYF
j_gene: TRBJ2-3; abundance: NA; v_gene: TRBV14; CDR3aa: CASSQVSGSTDTQYF
j_gene: TRBJ1-1; abundance: NA; v_gene: TRBV7-2; CDR3aa: CASSLGSTGTEAFF
j_gene: TRBJ1-1; abundance: NA; v_gene: TRBV27; CDR3aa: CASRKTGNTEAFF
j_gene: NA; abundance: NA; v_gene: TRBV19; CDR3aa: CASTDGTSGRHEQYF
j_gene: TRBJ2-1; abundance: NA; v_gene: TRBV11-3; CDR3aa: CASSLDLARLFF
j_gene: TRBJ2-1; abundance: NA; v_gene: TRBV29-1; CDR3aa: CSVDADSKRRRFSYNEQFF
j_gene: TRBJ2-5; abundance: NA; v_gene: TRBV27; CDR3aa: CASSIRGRGLQETQYF
j_gene: TRBJ2-1; abundance: NA; v_gene: TRBV5-6; CDR3aa: CASSLSGGGEQFF
j_gene: TRBJ1-4; abundance: medium-sized; v_gene: TRBV2; CDR3aa: CASSPQGYSTNEKLFF
j_gene: TRBJ2-3; abundance: NA; v_gene: TRBV7-8; CDR3aa: CASSLSVGTDTQYF
j_gene: TRBJ2-7; abundance: NA; v_gene: TRBV7-6; CDR3aa: CASSHSQSLGGRGEQYF
j_gene: TRBJ2-2; abundance: NA; v_gene: TRBV9; CDR3aa: CASSGDNHAGELFF
j_gene: TRBJ2-5; abundance: NA; v_gene: TRBV4-2; CDR3aa: CASSQDPAGGKETQYF
j_gene: TRBJ1-2; abundance: NA; v_gene: TRBV13; CDR3aa: CASSLWGQGVGYTF
j_gene: TRBJ1-3; abundance: few; v_gene: TRBV19; CDR3aa: CASKETYNSGNTIYF
j_gene: TRBJ2-1; abundance: NA; v_gene: TRBV20-1; CDR3aa: CSGGRYNEQFF
j_gene: TRBJ2-4; abundance: NA; v_gene: TRBV21-1; CDR3aa: CASSLEEGARNIQYF
j_gene: TRBJ1-1; abundance: NA; v_gene: TRBV7-9; CDR3aa: CASSLMTGNTEAFF
j_gene: TRBJ1-2; abundance: NA; v_gene: TRBV7-9; CDR3aa: CASSPYPALNGYTF
j_gene: TRBJ2-1; abundance: NA; v_gene: TRBV5-6; CDR3aa: CASSRKGGGVHNEQFF
j_gene: TRBJ2-7; abundance: NA; v_gene: TRBV10-3; CDR3aa: CAIGKTSGTYEQYF
j_gene: TRBJ2-1; abundance: NA; v_gene: TRBV6-1; CDR3aa: CASSDAVRDYYNEQFF
j_gene: TRBJ1-2; abundance: NA; v_gene: TRBV6-5; CDR3aa: CASTHRGRIYGYTF
j_gene: TRBJ2-7; abundance: NA; v_gene: TRBV2; CDR3aa: CASSEAMQGPYEQYF
j_gene: TRBJ2-3; abundance: once; v_gene: TRBV15; CDR3aa: CATSRVRGTGVSTDTQYF
j_gene: TRBJ1-1; abundance: NA; v_gene: TRBV5-1; CDR3aa: CASSLAGGDTEAFF
j_gene: TRBJ2-3; abundance: NA; v_gene: TRBV28; CDR3aa: CASSPRTGIFDTQYF